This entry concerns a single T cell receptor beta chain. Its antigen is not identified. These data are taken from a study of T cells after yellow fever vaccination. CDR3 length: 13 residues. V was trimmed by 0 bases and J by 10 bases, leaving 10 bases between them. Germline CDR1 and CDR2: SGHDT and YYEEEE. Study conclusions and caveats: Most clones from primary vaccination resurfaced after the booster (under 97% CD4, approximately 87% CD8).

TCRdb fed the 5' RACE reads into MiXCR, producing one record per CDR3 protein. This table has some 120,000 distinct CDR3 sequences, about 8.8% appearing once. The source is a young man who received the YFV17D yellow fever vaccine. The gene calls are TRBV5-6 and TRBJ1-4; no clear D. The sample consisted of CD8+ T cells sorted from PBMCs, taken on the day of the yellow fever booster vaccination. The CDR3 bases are TGTGCCAGCAGCTTGGTATCTCGGGGAAAACTGTTTTTT. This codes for CASSLVSRGKLFF.